The sequence of this TCR beta chain was determined in a study of CD8+CD57+ T cells in acquired aplastic anemia. According to the study, genomic DNA was the template for TCR beta VDJ and CDR3 profiling. TCRdb re-called the reads with MiXCR, one entry per CDR3 protein. The data hold about 160,000 distinct CDR3 sequences, with 45% to 55% observed a single time. Individuals selected for sequencing had exhibited CD8+CD57+ cell expansion on flow cytometry. This clonotype was picked up many times. No antigen is known for it. Study-wide results and limits: CD8+ Simpson's diversity did not differ significantly between patients and controls.

Germline V lookup: CDR1 SGHRS, CDR2 YFSETQ. The V gene lost 1 base and the J gene lost 5 bases, with 11 bases spanning the gap. The CDR3 is 14 amino acids. This sequence joins TRBV5-1 and TRBJ2-3, with D hard to call. The source of this sequence is a human donor with aplastic anemia. Source material: sorted CD4+, CD8+, or CD8+CD57+ T cells (not recorded which) from PBMCs. The CDR3: CASSLSTGVDTQYF. In DNA form, the CDR3 reads TGCGCCAGCAGCTTGTCTACGGGCGTAGATACGCAGTATTTT.